The following is a TCR beta chain sequence with its context. The data stem from a study of blood T cell repertoires in COVID-19. Study information: Sites across the United States, Italy and Spain contributed samples from acute and convalescent COVID-19. Sample material is recorded as cDNA or gDNA derived from T cells, B-cell-depleted T cells, or PBMCs.

Authors' data handling: Amplification from reference gene primers served as the basis for estimated nucleated cell counts. Sequencing used immunoSEQ multiplex PCR; TCRdb keeps in-frame clones, though not all of them. From that table come the V and J calls and clone size; the DNA was used to work out D and trimming. The table lists fewer than 250,000 clones, approximately 80% of them singletons. This CDR3 is 16 amino acids long. V shed 5 bases, J shed 1 base, and the junction held 10 bases outside the gene matches. Germline V gene sequence: CDR1 MNHEY, CDR2 SVGEGT. The sample comprised peripheral blood. The TCR was taken from a woman aged 45-60 years with acute or convalescent COVID-19. The genes are TRBV6-2 or TRBV6-3 and TRBJ2-5; the match to TRBD2 covers 7 bases. The CDR3 coding sequence is TGTGCCAGCAGTCACGCGCCAGCGGGACCCCAAGAGACCCAGTACTTC. Translating it yields CASSHAPAGPQETQYF.